This TCR beta chain is drawn from a study of spatial heterogeneity in lung cancer. Whole-study context: For the average unique TCR and UMI combination, more than 8.5 occurrences appeared in raw reads. Study-level findings and limits: Compared with follow-up, resection was when ubiquitous expanded tumor TCRs appeared in blood more.

TCR cDNA molecules each carried a unique molecular identifier. TCRdb processed the 5' RACE reads anew with MiXCR; each CDR3 protein has one entry. The profile shows 20,000 to 25,000 distinct CDR3 sequences, approximately 4.5% of them singletons. The sample's time point: sample taken at primary tumor resection. TCRs were sequenced from unsorted whole RNA of tumor, nontumor lung or PBMC. Donors were some 72 untreated early-stage non-small cell lung cancer patients. The V gene lost 4 bases and the J gene lost 1 base, with 13 bases spanning the gap. Per the germline V gene, CDR1 is LGHDT and CDR2 is YNNKEL (reference sequence). The CDR3 extends over 15 amino acids. This clonotype has ten or more counts. The antigen is not known.

The clonotype comes from a male donor with early-stage non-small cell lung cancer. The rearrangement links TRBV3-1 to TRBJ1-1; the D is unclear. Sequenced material: PBMCs, taken at surgery. This CDR3 reads CASSPLRWGNTEAFF. DNA of the CDR3: TGTGCCAGCAGCCCCTTGCGTTGGGGGAACACTGAAGCTTTCTTT.